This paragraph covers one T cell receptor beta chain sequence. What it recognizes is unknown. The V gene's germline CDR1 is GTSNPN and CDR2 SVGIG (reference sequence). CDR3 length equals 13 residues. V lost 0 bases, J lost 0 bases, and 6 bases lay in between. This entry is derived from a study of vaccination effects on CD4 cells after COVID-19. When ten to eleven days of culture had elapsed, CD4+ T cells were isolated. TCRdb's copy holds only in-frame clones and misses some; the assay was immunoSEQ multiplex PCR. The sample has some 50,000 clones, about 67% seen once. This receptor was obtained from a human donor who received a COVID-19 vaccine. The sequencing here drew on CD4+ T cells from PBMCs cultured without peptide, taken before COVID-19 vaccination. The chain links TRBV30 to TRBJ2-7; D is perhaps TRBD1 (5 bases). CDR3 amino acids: CAWSVGHSYEQYF. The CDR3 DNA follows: TGTGCCTGGAGTGTAGGACACTCCTACGAGCAGTACTTC.